The source of this T cell receptor (beta chain) is a study of cytomegalovirus exposure and HLA in healthy donors. Study-wide context: Of roughly 360 genotyped donors, roughly 80% grouped in the Caucasian-associated ancestry cluster.

Researchers ran the PCR with 60 Vbeta and 13 Jbeta primers. Measured with immunoSEQ multiplex PCR; TCRdb has only the in-frame clones, and not every one. The repertoire holds some 98,000 clones, with roughly 70% as singletons. There are a few counts of this clone. Its antigen is currently unknown. Study-wide points: CMV serostatus was the only recorded immune exposure for donors. In a later analysis, TCR beta V- and J-gene trimming showed a link to a missense DCLRE1C variant.

The CDR3 has 16 amino acids. With 0 bases clipped from V and 5 bases from J, the junction kept 5 bases outside the gene matches. CDR1 is SGDLS and CDR2 is YYNGEE in the germline V gene. What was sequenced was PBMCs. The clonotype originates from a man aged 45-65 years in good health and CMV-seronegative. This sequence joins TRBV9 and TRBJ1-1; 12 nucleotides match TRBD1. CDR3 sequence: CASSVGGGQGATEAFF. The DNA for the CDR3 is TGTGCCAGCAGCGTAGGAGGGGGACAGGGGGCGACTGAAGCTTTCTTT.